By sample fraction, the clone carrying this TCR beta chain is large. Antigen unknown. This entry belongs to a study of vaccination and CD4 T cells after COVID-19. Specified treatment: approximately 9-day PBMC culture with coronavirus spike peptide pools or control peptides (ViraFEST assay). In germline, CDR1 is DFQATT, CDR2 SNEGSKA (reference sequence). This CDR3 has 17 amino acids. With V trimmed by 0 bases and J by 6 bases, 8 bases remained unmatched. Sequenced with the Oncomine TCR Beta short-read assay was DNA taken from cultured CD4+ T cells. One entry per CDR3 protein results from TCRdb running MiXCR on the PCR reads. Of approximately 10,000 distinct CDR3 sequences detected, approximately 66% appear once; the ten largest clones hold roughly 25%.

The source of this sequence is a human donor who had recovered from COVID-19. This chain links TRBV20-1 with TRBJ2-3; 14 bases align to TRBD2. Specimen: CD4+ T cells from blood, cultured in vitro. The CDR3 reads CSARDSTSGGAGDTQYF. CDR3 bases: TGCAGTGCTAGAGATTCGACTAGCGGGGGGGCAGGGGATACGCAGTATTTT.